This TCR beta chain comes out of a study of immune cell composition in non-small cell lung cancer. Study results and caveats: Dominant in vivo tumour-associated clones were not shown to share tumour-reactive sequences.

The normal lung sample lay at least 3 cm, and maximally far, from the tumour. Clones were sequenced by immunoSEQ multiplex PCR, and TCRdb holds only the in-frame ones, with some missing. The sample has 3,600 or so clones, roughly 84% seen once. In germline, CDR1 is MGHRA, CDR2 YSYEKL. After removal of 4 bases from V and 6 bases from J, the junction contained 6 bases not matched to a gene. This CDR3 spans 15 amino acids. Points on this clone: Its antigen is as yet unknown.

The sequencing input was non-adjacent lung tissue. The clonotype was recovered from a human donor with non-small cell lung cancer. The chain recombines TRBV4-1 with TRBJ1-4; 9 bases line up with TRBD1. The CDR3 coding sequence is TGCGCCAGCAGCCCCTCCGGGACAGGGTATGAAAAACTGTTTTTT. It encodes CASSPSGTGYEKLFF.